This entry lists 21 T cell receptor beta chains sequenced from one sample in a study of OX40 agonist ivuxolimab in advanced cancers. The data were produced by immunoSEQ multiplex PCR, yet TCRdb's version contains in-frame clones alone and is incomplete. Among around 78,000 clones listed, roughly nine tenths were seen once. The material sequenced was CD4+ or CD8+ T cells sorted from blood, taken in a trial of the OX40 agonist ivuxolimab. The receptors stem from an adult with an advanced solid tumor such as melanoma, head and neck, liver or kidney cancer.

DNA of the CDR3: TGCGCCAGCAGCTTTCAGGGGTTAAACACTGAAGCTTTCTTT. This translates into CASSFQGLNTEAFF. V usage is TRBV5-1 and J usage is TRBJ1-1, with a weak D call TRBD1 (6 bases). The CDR3 is made up of 14 amino acids. Germline V CDR1 and CDR2: SGHRS, YFSETQ. The ends were cut back, 2 bases at V and 2 bases at J, with 10 bases in the middle. The whole variable domain, remainder taken from reference TRBV5-1 and TRBJ1-1, is KAGVTQTPRYLIKTRGQQVTLSCSPISGHRSVSWYQQTPGQGLQFLFEYFSETQRNKGNFPGRFSGRQFSNSRSEMNVSTLELGDSALYLCASSFQGLNTEAFFGQGTRLTVV.

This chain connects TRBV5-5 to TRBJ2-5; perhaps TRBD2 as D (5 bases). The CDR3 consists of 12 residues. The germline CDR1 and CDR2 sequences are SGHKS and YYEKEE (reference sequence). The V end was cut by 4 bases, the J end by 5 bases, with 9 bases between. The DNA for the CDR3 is TGTGCCAGCAGCGAGGGCCCGGAGACCCAGTACTTC. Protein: CASSEGPETQYF.

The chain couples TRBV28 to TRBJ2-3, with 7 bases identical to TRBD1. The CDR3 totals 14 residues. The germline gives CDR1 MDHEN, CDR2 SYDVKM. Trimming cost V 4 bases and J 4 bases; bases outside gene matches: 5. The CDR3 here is CASSSAQGPDTQYF. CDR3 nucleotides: TGTGCCAGCAGTTCGGCACAGGGGCCAGATACGCAGTATTTT.

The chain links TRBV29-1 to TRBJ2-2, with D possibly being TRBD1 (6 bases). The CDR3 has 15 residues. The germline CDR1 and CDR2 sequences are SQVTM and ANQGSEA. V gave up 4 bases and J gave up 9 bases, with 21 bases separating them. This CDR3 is CSVAPTGTPGRELFF. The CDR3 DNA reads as TGCAGCGTTGCCCCGACAGGCACACCGGGGCGGGAGCTGTTTTTT.

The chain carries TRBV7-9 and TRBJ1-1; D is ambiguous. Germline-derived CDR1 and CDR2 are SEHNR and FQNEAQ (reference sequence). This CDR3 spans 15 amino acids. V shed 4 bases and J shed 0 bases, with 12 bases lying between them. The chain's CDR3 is CASSWSGPLNTEAFF. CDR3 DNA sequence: TGTGCCAGCAGCTGGAGCGGACCGTTGAACACTGAAGCTTTCTTT.

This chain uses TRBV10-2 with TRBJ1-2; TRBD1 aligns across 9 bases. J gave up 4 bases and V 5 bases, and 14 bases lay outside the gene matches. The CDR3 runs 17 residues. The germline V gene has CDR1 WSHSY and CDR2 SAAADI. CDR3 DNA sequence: TGCGCCAGCAGTTCATACCTGGACAGGGGTGTTTCCTATGGCTACACCTTC. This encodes CASSSYLDRGVSYGYTF.

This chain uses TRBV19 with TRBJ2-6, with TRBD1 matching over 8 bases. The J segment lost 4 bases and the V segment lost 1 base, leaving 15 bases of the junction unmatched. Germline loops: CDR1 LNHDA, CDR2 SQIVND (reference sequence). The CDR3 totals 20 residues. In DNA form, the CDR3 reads TGTGCCAGTAGTATAGTAGGAGTTTTTACTCAGGGGGCGGGGGCCAACGTCCTGACTTTC. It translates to CASSIVGVFTQGAGANVLTF.

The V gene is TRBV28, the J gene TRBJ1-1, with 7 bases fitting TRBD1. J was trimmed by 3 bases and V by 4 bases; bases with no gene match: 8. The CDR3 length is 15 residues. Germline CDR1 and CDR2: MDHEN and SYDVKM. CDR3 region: CASSSPQGVYTEAFF. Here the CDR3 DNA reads TGTGCCAGCAGTTCTCCTCAGGGGGTGTACACTGAAGCTTTCTTT.

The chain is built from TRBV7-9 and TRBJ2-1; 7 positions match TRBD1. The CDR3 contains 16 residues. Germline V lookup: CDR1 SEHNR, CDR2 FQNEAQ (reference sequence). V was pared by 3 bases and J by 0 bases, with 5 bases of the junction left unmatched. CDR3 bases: TGTGCCAGCAGCTTGGGACAGCGAGTCTCCTACAATGAGCAGTTCTTC. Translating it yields CASSLGQRVSYNEQFF. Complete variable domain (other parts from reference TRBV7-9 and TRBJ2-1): DTGVSQNPRHKITKRGQNVTFRCDPISEHNRLYWYRQTLGQGPEFLTYFQNEAQLEKSRLLSDRFSAERPKGSFSTLEIQRTEQGDSAMYLCASSLGQRVSYNEQFFGPGTRLTVL.

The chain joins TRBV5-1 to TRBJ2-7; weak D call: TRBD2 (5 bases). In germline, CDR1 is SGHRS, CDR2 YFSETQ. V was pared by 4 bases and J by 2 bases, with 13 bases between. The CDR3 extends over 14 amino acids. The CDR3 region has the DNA TGCGCCAGCAGCGACCCCCGAGGGACCTACGAGCAGTACTTC. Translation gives CASSDPRGTYEQYF.

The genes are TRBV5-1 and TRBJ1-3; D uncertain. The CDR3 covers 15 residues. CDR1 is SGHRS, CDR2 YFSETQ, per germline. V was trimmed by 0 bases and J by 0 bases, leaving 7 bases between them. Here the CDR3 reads CASSLDLGSGNTIYF. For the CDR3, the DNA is TGCGCCAGCAGCTTGGACCTGGGCTCTGGAAACACCATATATTTT.

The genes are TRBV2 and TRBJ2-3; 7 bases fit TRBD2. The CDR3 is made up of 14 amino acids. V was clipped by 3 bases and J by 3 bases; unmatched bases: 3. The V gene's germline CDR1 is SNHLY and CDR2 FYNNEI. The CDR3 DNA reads TGTGCCAGCAGTGAGCCACTAGCGACAGATACGCAGTATTTT. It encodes CASSEPLATDTQYF.

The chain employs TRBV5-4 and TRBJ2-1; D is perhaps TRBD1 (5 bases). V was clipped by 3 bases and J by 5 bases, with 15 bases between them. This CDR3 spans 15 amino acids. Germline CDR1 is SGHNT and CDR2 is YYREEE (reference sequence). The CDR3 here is CASSSTKGPHNEQFF. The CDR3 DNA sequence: TGTGCCAGCAGCTCGACGAAGGGGCCCCACAATGAGCAGTTCTTC.

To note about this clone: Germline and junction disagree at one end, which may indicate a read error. The DNA of the CDR3 is TGTGCTAGCAGCTTAGCGTGGGGGAATAGCGAGCAGTACTTC. It codes for CASSLAWGNSEQYF. This chain links TRBV7-7 with TRBJ2-7; possibly TRBD1 or TRBD2 for D (5 bases each). CDR1 SSHAT and CDR2 FNYEAQ come from the germline V gene (reference sequence). This CDR3 comprises 14 residues.

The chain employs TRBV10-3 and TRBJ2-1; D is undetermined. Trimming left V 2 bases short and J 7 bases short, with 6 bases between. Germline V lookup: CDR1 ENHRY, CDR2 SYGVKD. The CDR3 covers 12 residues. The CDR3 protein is CAISERPNEQFF. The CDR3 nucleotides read TGTGCCATCAGTGAGCGACCGAATGAGCAGTTCTTC.

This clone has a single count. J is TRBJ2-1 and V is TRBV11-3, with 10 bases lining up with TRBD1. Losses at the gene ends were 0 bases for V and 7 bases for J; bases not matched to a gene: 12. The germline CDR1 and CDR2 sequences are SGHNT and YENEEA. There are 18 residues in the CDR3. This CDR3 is CASSLERWGMGQGNEQFF. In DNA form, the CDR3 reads TGTGCCAGCAGCTTAGAGCGGTGGGGTATGGGACAGGGGAATGAGCAGTTCTTC.

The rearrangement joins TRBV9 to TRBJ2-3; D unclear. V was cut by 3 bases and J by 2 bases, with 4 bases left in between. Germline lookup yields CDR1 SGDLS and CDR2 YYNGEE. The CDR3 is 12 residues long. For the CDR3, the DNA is TGTGCCAGCAGCGCCCCCACAGATACGCAGTATTTT. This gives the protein CASSAPTDTQYF.

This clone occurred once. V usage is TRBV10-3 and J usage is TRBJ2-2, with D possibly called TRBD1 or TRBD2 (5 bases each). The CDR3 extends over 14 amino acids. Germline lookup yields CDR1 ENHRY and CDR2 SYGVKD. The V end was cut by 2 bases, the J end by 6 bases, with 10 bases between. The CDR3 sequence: CAISEPGGPGELFF. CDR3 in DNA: TGTGCCATCAGTGAGCCTGGGGGACCCGGGGAGCTGTTTTTT.

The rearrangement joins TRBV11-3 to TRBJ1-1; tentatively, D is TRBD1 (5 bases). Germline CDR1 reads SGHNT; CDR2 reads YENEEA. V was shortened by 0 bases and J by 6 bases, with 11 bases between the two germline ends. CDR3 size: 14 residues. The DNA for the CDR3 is TGTGCCAGCAGCTTAGATTTAGGGGCCGCTGAAGCTTTCTTT. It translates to CASSLDLGAAEAFF.

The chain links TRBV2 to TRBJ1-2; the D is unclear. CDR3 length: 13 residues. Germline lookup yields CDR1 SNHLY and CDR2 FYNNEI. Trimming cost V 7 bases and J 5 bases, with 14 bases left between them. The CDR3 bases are TGTGCCAGCATGGACCCCACCCCTTATGGCTACACCTTC. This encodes CASMDPTPYGYTF.

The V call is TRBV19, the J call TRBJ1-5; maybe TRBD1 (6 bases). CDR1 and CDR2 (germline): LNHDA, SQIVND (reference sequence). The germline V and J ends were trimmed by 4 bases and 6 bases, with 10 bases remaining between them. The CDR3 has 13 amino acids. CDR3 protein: CASSRQVSQPQHF. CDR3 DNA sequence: TGTGCCAGTAGTAGACAGGTGAGTCAGCCCCAGCATTTT.